The 15 T cell receptor beta chains presented below share a single source sample, sequenced in a study of patients and donors after allogeneic stem cell transplantation. TCRdb analysed the RT-PCR reads with MiXCR anew, one entry per CDR3 protein. The table shows about 400,000 distinct CDR3 sequences, with more than 15% occurring only once. The sample consisted of blood, either unsorted or a sorted T cell fraction (not recorded which). These TCRs come from a human donor who was either an allogeneic HSCT recipient or a stem cell or donor lymphocyte infusion donor (not recorded which). It is not recorded whose cells these are; they may come from a transplant donor.

This chain joins TRBV9 and TRBJ2-2; D is perhaps TRBD2 (5 bases). Germline CDR1 reads SGDLS; CDR2 reads YYNGEE. This CDR3 is built from 15 residues. The V end lost 0 bases, the J end lost 3 bases, and 9 bases lay between the germline ends. Here the CDR3 reads CASSVGSSHTGELFF. For the CDR3, the DNA is TGTGCCAGCAGCGTAGGTTCTAGCCACACCGGGGAGCTGTTTTTT.

The sample holds a few counts of this clonotype. V is TRBV12-3 or TRBV12-4 and J is TRBJ2-7; no reliable D call. V dropped 3 bases and J dropped 2 bases, with 5 bases sitting between them. This CDR3 comprises 12 residues. This CDR3 reads CASSFNAYEQYF. The CDR3 nucleotides read TGTGCCAGCAGTTTTAACGCCTACGAGCAGTACTTC.

The genes are TRBV3-1 and TRBJ2-1, with a possible D match to TRBD2 (5 bases). From germline, CDR1 is LGHDT and CDR2 YNNKEL (reference sequence). The CDR3 sequence is 15 residues long. Trimming shortened V by 2 bases and J by 7 bases, and 15 bases separated the two germline ends. CDR3 coding DNA: TGTGCCAGCAGCCAAATGTTCCGGGGAGCAAATGAGCAGTTCTTC. It codes for CASSQMFRGANEQFF.

This clonotype occurred many times. The chain recombines TRBV6-5 with TRBJ2-7; the D gene is possibly TRBD2 (5 bases). Germline CDR1 reads MNHEY; CDR2 reads SVGAGI. V lost 0 bases and J lost 1, with 7 bases in between. This CDR3 has 14 amino acids. The CDR3 protein is CASSYSPGSYEQYF. DNA of the CDR3: TGTGCCAGCAGTTACTCCCCGGGATCCTACGAGCAGTACTTC.

This clonotype turned up a few times. The gene calls are TRBV5-1 and TRBJ2-3; 8 bases are a match to TRBD1. Germline V CDR1 and CDR2: SGHRS, YFSETQ. This CDR3 has 14 amino acids. Unmatched junction bases numbered 7, after V lost 5 bases and J lost 5 bases. The CDR3 sequence: CASSRTGTRDTQYF. CDR3 DNA: TGCGCCAGCAGTCGGACAGGGACTCGAGATACGCAGTATTTT.

This rearrangement joins TRBV7-9 to TRBJ2-3, with unresolved D. Germline CDR1 and CDR2: SEHNR and FQNEAQ (reference sequence). The CDR3 has 15 amino acids. The V end was cut by 2 bases, the J end by 0 bases, with 9 bases between. CDR3 sequence reads: CASSLWQESTDTQYF. In DNA, the CDR3 is TGTGCCAGCAGCTTATGGCAGGAGAGCACAGATACGCAGTATTTT.

This clonotype was detected only a few times. The chain uses TRBV7-8 and TRBJ2-1; 8 nucleotides align to TRBD2. With V trimmed by 5 bases and J by 8 bases, 2 bases remained unmatched. This CDR3 has 12 residues. The germline V gene has CDR1 SGHVS and CDR2 FQNEAQ. CDR3 in amino acids: CASSTGGDEQFF. The CDR3 DNA reads TGTGCCAGCAGCACGGGGGGGGATGAGCAGTTCTTC.

This clonotype was detected many times. The chain recombines TRBV12-3 or TRBV12-4 with TRBJ2-7, with TRBD2 matching 8 bases. The CDR3 is made up of 16 amino acids. V gave up 5 bases and J gave up 2 bases; unmatched junction bases: 11. CDR3 amino acids: CASSGGGAGAPYEQYF. The CDR3 nucleotides are TGTGCCAGCAGTGGGGGGGGAGCGGGGGCCCCCTACGAGCAGTACTTC.

A few counts support this clonotype. J is TRBJ1-2 and V is TRBV12-3 or TRBV12-4; D is unclear. V was pared by 5 bases and J by 7 bases, with 17 bases between. The CDR3 has 14 amino acids. CDR3 coding DNA: TGTGCCAGCAGTAGTTTTGTTCGTCGGGGTGGCTACACCTTC. Encoded protein: CASSSFVRRGGYTF.

The chain has TRBV7-9 and TRBJ1-5; tentatively, D is TRBD1 (6 bases). Between the trimmed V and J ends, which lost 0 bases and 3 bases, there was a span of 9 bases. CDR1 is SEHNR and CDR2 is FQNEAQ in the germline V gene (reference sequence). CDR3 length equals 15 residues. The CDR3 sequence: CASSLARDTNQPQHF. Written as DNA, the CDR3 is TGTGCCAGCAGCTTAGCGCGGGACACCAATCAGCCCCAGCATTTT. The whole variable domain, remainder taken from reference TRBV7-9 and TRBJ1-5, is DTGVSQNPRHKITKRGQNVTFRCDPISEHNRLYWYRQTLGQGPEFLTYFQNEAQLEKSRLLSDRFSAERPKGSFSTLEIQRTEQGDSAMYLCASSLARDTNQPQHFGDGTRLSIL.

This clonotype was seen at least ten times. The rearrangement uses TRBV4-2 and TRBJ1-2; TRBD1 might be the D (5 bases). Trimming took off 4 bases at V and 5 bases at J, with 11 bases between the two ends. This CDR3 is 13 amino acids long. CDR1 LGHNA and CDR2 YNFKEQ come from the germline V gene. The CDR3 DNA follows: TGTGCCAGCAGCCGATCGGGGGAGTATGGCTACACCTTC. Amino acids: CASSRSGEYGYTF.

This clonotype showed up just a few times. This sequence joins TRBV6-2 or TRBV6-3 and TRBJ2-7; possible D gene TRBD2, 6 bases. The CDR3 loop spans 15 amino acids. Per germline, CDR1 MNHEY and CDR2 SVGEGT. Trimming removed 6 bases at V and 2 bases at J, with 17 bases between. CDR3 loop: CASSYDSTGAYEQYF. The CDR3 region has the DNA TGTGCCAGCAGCTATGACTCGACGGGGGCCTACGAGCAGTACTTC.

The chain combines TRBV7-3 with TRBJ1-3; D gene ambiguous. CDR3 length: 16 residues. CDR1 and CDR2 from the germline V gene are SGHTA and FQGTGA. Trimming took 3 bases from V and 0 from J, leaving 12 bases between them. The CDR3 nucleotides are TGTGCCAGCAGCTTTCCGCAGAGATACTCTGGAAACACCATATATTTT. This gives the protein CASSFPQRYSGNTIYF.

This clonotype was observed a handful of times. This chain joins TRBV6-1 and TRBJ2-7, with TRBD1 as a possible D gene (6 bases). V lost 3 bases and J lost 3, with 12 bases in between. Germline lookup yields CDR1 MNHNS and CDR2 SASEGT. The CDR3 covers 14 residues. The CDR3 DNA follows: TGTGCCAGCAGTGAGAGGACAGAGATCTACGAGCAGTACTTC. This encodes CASSERTEIYEQYF.

This clonotype was detected a few times. The V call is TRBV9, the J call TRBJ2-1, with D perhaps matching TRBD2 (7 bases). Germline V gene lookup returns CDR1 SGDLS and CDR2 YYNGEE. This CDR3 region has 17 residues. V lost 3 bases to trimming and J lost 0 bases, with 16 bases between them. CDR3 loop: CASSEAGALSSYNEQFF. DNA of the CDR3: TGTGCCAGCAGCGAGGCGGGGGCCCTCAGCTCCTACAATGAGCAGTTCTTC.